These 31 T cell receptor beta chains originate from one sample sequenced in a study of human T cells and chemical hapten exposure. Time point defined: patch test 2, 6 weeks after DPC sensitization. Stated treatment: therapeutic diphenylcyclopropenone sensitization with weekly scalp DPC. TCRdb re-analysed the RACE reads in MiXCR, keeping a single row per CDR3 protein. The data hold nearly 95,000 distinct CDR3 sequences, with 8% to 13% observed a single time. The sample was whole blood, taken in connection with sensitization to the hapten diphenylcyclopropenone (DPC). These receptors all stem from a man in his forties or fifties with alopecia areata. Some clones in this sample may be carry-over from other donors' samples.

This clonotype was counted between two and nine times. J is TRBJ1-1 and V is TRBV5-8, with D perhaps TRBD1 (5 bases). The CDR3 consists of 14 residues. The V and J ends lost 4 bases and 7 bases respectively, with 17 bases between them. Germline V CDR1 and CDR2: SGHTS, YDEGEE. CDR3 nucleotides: TGTGCCAGCAGCAGGGGAAGAGGGCTGGGTGAAGCTTTCTTT. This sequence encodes CASSRGRGLGEAFF.

The CDR3 is CSFIQGRKETQYF. The CDR3 coding sequence is TGCAGCTTCATACAGGGGAGGAAAGAGACCCAGTACTTC. This chain links TRBV29-1 with TRBJ2-5; tentatively, D is TRBD1 (7 bases). The CDR3 covers 13 residues. Germline V gene sequence: CDR1 SQVTM, CDR2 ANQGSEA. Deletions cut 8 bases from V and 3 bases from J, with 16 bases between.

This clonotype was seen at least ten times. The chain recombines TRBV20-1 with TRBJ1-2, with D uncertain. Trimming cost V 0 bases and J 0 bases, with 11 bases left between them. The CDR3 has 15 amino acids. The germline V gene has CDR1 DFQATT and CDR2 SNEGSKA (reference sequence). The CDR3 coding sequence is TGCAGTGCTAGAGATCGGTCGGAATCTAACTATGGCTACACCTTC. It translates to CSARDRSESNYGYTF.

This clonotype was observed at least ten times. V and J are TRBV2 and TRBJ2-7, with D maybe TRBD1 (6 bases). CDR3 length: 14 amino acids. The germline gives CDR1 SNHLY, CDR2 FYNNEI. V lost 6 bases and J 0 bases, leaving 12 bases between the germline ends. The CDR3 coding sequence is TGTGCCAGCAGGGAACAGGGACCCTCCTACGAGCAGTACTTC. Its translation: CASREQGPSYEQYF. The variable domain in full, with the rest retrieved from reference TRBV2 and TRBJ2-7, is EPEVTQTPSHQVTQMGQEVILRCVPISNHLYFYWYRQILGQKVEFLVSFYNNEISEKSEIFDDQFSVERPDGSNFTLKIRSTKLEDSAMYFCASREQGPSYEQYFGPGTRLTVT.

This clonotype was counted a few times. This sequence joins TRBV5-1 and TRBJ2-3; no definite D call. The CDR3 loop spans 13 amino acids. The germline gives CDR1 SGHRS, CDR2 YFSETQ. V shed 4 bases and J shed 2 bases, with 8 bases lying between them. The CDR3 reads CASSRDNTDTQYF. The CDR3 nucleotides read TGCGCCAGCAGCCGAGATAACACAGATACGCAGTATTTT. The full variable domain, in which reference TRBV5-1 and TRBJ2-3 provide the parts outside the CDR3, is KAGVTQTPRYLIKTRGQQVTLSCSPISGHRSVSWYQQTPGQGLQFLFEYFSETQRNKGNFPGRFSGRQFSNSRSEMNVSTLELGDSALYLCASSRDNTDTQYFGPGTRLTVL.

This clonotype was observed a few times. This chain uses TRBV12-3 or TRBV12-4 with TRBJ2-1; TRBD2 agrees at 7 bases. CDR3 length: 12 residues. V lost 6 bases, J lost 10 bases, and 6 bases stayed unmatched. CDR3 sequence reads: CASSPRDYEQFF. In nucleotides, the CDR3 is TGTGCCAGCAGCCCCCGGGACTACGAGCAGTTCTTC.

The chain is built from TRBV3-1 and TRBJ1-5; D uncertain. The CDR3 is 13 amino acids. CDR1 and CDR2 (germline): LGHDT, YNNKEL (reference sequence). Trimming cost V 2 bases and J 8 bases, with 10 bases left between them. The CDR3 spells CASSQPGAKPQHF. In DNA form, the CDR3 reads TGTGCCAGCAGCCAACCGGGAGCAAAGCCCCAGCATTTT.

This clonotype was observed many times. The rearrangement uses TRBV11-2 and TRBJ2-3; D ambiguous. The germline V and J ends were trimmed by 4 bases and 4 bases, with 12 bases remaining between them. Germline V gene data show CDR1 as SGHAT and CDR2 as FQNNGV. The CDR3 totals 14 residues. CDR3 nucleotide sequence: TGTGCCAGCAGCTACCTCAAGGCCCCAGATACGCAGTATTTT. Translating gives CASSYLKAPDTQYF.

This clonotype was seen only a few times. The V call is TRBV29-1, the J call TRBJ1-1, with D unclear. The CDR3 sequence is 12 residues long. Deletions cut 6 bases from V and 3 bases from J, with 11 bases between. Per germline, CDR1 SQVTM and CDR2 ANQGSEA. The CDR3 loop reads CSVHEGYTEAFF. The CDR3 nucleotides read TGCAGCGTACATGAGGGTTACACTGAAGCTTTCTTT.

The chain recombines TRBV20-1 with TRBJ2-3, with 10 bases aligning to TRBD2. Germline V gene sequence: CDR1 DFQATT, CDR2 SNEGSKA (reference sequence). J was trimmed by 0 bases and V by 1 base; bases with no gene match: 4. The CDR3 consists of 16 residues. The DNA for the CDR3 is TGCAGTGCTAGAGCCTTTAGCGGGAGGAGCACAGATACGCAGTATTTT. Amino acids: CSARAFSGRSTDTQYF.

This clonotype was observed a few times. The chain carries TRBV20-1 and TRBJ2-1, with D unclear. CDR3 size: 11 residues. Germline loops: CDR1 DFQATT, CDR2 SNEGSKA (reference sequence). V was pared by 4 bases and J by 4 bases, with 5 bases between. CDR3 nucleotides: TGCAGTGCTAACGTTTACAATGAGCAGTTCTTC. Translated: CSANVYNEQFF.

The CDR3 DNA follows: TGTGCCAGCAGTTACTCGTCTAGCGGGACAGCCTTGGGTGTGTCCGGGGAGCTGTTTTTT. Its protein product is CASSYSSSGTALGVSGELFF. The genes are TRBV6-6 and TRBJ2-2; TRBD2 matches 9 bases. The CDR3 loop spans 20 amino acids. CDR1 is MNHNY, CDR2 SVGAGI, per germline (reference sequence). J lost 6 bases, V lost 0 bases, and 17 bases had no gene match.

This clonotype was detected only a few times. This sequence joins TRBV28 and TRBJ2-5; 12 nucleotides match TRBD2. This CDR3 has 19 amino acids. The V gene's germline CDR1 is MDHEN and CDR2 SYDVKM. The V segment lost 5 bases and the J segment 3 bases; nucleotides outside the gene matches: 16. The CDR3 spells CASSPITLETSGSEETQYF. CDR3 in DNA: TGTGCCAGCAGTCCTATCACCCTCGAGACTAGCGGGAGCGAAGAGACCCAGTACTTC.

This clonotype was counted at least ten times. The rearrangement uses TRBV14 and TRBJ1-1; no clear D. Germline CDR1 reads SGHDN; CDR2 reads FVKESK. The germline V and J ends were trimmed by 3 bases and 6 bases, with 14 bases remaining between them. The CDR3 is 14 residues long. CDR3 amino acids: CASSHSLSGSEAFF. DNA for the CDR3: TGTGCCAGCAGCCACTCTCTGTCCGGCTCTGAAGCTTTCTTT.

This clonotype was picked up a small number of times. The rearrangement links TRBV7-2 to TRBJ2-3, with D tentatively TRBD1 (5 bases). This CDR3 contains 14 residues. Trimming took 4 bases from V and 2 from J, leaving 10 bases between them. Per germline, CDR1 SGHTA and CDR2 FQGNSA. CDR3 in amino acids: CASSSRQNTDTQYF. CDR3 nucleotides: TGTGCCAGCAGCTCCAGACAGAACACAGATACGCAGTATTTT.

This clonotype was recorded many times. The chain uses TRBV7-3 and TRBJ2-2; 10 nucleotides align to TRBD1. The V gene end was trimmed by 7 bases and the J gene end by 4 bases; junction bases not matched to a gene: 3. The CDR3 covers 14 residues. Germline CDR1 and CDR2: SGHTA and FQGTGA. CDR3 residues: CASKRQGATGELFF. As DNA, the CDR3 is TGTGCCAGCAAAAGACAGGGGGCCACCGGGGAGCTGTTTTTT.

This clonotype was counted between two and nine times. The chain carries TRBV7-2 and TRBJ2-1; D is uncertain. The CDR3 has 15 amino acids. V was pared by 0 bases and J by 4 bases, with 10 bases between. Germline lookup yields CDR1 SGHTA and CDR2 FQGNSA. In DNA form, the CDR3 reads TGTGCCAGCAGCTTAGCCGTCGGCGGATACAATGAGCAGTTCTTC. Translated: CASSLAVGGYNEQFF.

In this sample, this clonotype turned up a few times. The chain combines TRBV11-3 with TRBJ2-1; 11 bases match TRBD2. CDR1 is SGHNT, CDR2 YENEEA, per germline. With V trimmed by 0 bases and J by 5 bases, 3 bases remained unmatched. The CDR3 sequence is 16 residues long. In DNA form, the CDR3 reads TGTGCCAGCAGCTTAGATGGGACTAGCGGACACAATGAGCAGTTCTTC. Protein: CASSLDGTSGHNEQFF.

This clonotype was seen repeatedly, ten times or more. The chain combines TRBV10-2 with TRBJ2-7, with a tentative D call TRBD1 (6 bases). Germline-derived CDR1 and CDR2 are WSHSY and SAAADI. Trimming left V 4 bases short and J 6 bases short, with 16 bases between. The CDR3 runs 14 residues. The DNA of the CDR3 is TGCGCCAGCAGTGGGGCGGAACAGGGCACCGAGCAGTACGTC. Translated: CASSGAEQGTEQYV.

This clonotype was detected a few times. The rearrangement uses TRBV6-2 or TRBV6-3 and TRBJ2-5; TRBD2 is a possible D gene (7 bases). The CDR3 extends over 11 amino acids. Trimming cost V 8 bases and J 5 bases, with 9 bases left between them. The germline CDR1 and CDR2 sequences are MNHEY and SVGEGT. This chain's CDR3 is CASSGGETQYF. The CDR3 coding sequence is TGTGCCAGCTCGGGGGGCGAGACCCAGTACTTC.

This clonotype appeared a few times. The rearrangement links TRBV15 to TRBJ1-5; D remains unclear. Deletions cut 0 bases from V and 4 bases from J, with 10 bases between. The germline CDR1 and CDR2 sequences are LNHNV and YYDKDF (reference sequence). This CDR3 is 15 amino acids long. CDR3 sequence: CATSREVGSNQPQHF. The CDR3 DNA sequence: TGTGCCACCAGCAGAGAAGTTGGTTCTAATCAGCCCCAGCATTTT.

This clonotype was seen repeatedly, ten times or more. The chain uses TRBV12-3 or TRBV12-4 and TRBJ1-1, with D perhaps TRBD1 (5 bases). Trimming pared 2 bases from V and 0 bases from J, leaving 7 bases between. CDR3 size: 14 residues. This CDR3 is CASSLQGLNTEAFF. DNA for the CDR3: TGTGCCAGCAGTTTACAGGGTCTGAACACTGAAGCTTTCTTT.

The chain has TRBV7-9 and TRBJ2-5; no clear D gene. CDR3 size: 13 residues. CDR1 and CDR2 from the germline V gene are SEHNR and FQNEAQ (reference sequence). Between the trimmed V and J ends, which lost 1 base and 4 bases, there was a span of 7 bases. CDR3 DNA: TGTGCCAGCAGCTTAGGGGCGCCAGAGACCCAGTACTTC. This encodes CASSLGAPETQYF.

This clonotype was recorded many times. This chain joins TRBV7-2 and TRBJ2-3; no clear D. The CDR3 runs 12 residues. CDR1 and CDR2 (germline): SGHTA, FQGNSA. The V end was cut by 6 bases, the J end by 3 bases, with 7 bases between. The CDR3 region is CASSGVTDTQYF. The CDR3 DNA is TGTGCCAGCAGTGGCGTAACAGATACGCAGTATTTT.

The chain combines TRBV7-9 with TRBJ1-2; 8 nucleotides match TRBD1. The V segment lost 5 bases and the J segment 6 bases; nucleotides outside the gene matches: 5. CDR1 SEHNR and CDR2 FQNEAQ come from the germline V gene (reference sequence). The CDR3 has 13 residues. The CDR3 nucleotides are TGTGCCAGCAGCAATTCAGGGGGCCATGGCTACACCTTC. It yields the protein CASSNSGGHGYTF.

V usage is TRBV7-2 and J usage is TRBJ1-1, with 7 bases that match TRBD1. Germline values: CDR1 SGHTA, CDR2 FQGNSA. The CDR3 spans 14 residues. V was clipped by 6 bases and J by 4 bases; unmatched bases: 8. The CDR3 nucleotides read TGTGCCAGCAGACCATTAACAGGGGCCACTGAAGCTTTCTTT. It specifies CASRPLTGATEAFF.

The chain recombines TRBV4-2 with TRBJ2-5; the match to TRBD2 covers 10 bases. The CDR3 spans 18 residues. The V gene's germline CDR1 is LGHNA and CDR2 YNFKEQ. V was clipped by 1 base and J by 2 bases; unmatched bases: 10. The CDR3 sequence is CASSQATTSGTYQETQYF. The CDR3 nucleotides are TGTGCCAGCAGCCAAGCGACTACTAGCGGGACATATCAAGAGACCCAGTACTTC.

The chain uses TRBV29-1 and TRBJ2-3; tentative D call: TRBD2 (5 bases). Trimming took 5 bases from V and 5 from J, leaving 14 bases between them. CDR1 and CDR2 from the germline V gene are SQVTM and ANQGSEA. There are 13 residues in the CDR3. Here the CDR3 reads CSVPPGSGDTQYF. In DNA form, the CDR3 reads TGCAGCGTTCCTCCGGGGAGTGGAGATACGCAGTATTTT.

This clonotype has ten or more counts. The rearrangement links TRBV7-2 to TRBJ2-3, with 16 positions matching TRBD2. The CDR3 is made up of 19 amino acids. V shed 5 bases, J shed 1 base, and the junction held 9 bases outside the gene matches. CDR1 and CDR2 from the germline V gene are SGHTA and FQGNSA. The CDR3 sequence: CASSIPGLAGGGGTDTQYF. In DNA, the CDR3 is TGTGCCAGCAGCATTCCGGGACTAGCGGGAGGGGGCGGCACAGATACGCAGTATTTT.

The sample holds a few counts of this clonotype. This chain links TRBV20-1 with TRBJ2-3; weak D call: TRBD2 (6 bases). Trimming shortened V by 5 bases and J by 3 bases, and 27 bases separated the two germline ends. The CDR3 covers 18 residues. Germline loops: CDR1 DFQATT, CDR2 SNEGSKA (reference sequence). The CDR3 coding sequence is TGCAGTGCTTTGGGGACGATGGGAGGCCCTGGGGCGACAGATACGCAGTATTTT. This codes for CSALGTMGGPGATDTQYF.

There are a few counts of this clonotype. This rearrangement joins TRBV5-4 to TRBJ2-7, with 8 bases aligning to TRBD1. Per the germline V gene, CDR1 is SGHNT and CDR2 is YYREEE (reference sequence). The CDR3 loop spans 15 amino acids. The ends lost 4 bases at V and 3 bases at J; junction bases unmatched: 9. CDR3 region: CASSPDPDRVYEQYV. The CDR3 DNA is TGTGCCAGCAGCCCAGACCCGGACAGGGTCTACGAGCAGTACGTC.